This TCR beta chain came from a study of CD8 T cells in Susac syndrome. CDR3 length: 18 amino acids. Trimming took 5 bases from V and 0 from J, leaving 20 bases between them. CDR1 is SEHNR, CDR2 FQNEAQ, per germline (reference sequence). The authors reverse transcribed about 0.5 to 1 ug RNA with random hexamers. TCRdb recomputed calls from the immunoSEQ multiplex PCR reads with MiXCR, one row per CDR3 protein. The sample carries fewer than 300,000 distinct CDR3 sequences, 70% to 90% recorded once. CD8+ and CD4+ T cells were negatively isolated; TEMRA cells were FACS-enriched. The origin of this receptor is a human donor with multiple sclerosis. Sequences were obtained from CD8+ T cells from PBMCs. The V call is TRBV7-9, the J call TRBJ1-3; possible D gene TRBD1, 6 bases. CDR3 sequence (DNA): TGTGCCAGCAGCCACTTATCAGGGACATTCCCCTCTGGAAACACCATATATTTT. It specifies CASSHLSGTFPSGNTIYF.